The clone carrying this T cell receptor (beta chain) was detected only once. The CDR3 length is 15 residues. Germline-derived CDR1 and CDR2 are SNHLY and FYNNEI. V was trimmed by 4 bases and J by 0 bases, leaving 10 bases between them. Assay: immunoSEQ multiplex PCR; the TCRdb copy retains only in-frame clones and omits some. The sample records around 500,000 clones, roughly 80% being singletons. The data were taken from a study of shared clonotypes between healthy human individuals. The chain joins TRBV2 to TRBJ2-1, with D unresolved. Sequencing used PBMCs. The TCR comes from a middle-aged woman in good health. Some clones in this sample may be carry-over from other donors' samples. This CDR3 is CASSGTESSYNEQFF. Written as DNA, the CDR3 is TGTGCCAGCAGTGGGACGGAGAGCTCCTACAATGAGCAGTTCTTC.